This paragraph covers one T cell receptor beta chain sequence. Its antigen is unidentified. The V and J ends lost 4 bases and 4 bases respectively, with 13 bases between them. The CDR3 consists of 14 residues. The germline gives CDR1 SGHRS, CDR2 YFSETQ. This specimen comes from a study of OX40 agonist ivuxolimab in advanced cancers. Broader study findings: Some of the nonresponding patients also showed low levels of normalized T-cell clonal expansion. Within 6 weeks, CD4+ and CD8+ blood T cells expanded clonally at 0.1 to 3.0 mg/kg. At 0.1-3.0 mg/kg, partial responders had clonal expansion among the lowest observed.

TCRdb's copy holds only in-frame clones and misses some; the assay was immunoSEQ multiplex PCR. Counted here are 45,000 to 75,000 clones, 70% to 80% occurring once; the ten biggest clones make up 1.2%. Material: CD4+ or CD8+ T cells sorted from blood, obtained in a trial of the OX40 agonist ivuxolimab. This TCR derives from an adult with an advanced solid tumor such as melanoma, head and neck, liver or kidney cancer. The rearrangement joins TRBV5-1 to TRBJ2-3; tentatively, D is TRBD2 (6 bases). The CDR3 loop reads CASSNGLNADTQYF. The DNA for the CDR3 is TGCGCCAGCAGCAACGGACTAAACGCAGATACGCAGTATTTT.